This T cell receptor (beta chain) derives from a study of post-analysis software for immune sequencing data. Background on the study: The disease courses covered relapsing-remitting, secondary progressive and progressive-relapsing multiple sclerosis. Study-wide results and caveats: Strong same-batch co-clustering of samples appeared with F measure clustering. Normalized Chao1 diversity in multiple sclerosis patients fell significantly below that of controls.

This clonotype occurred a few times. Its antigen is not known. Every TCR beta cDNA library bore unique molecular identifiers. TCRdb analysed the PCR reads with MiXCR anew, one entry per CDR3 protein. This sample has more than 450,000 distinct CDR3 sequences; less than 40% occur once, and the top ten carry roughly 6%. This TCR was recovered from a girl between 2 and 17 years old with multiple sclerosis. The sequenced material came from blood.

The CDR3 nucleotides are TGCAGCGTTGTGGCTGGGTTCACGGGGCGCTACACCTTC. It encodes CSVVAGFTGRYTF. The V gene is TRBV29-1, the J gene TRBJ1-2, with D possibly being TRBD1 (5 bases). The germline V gene encodes CDR1 SQVTM and CDR2 ANQGSEA. V shed 4 bases and J shed 9 bases, with 18 bases lying between them. CDR3 length: 13 residues.